A selection of T cell receptor beta chains follows, all from one sample in a study of OX40 agonist ivuxolimab in advanced cancers. Here immunoSEQ multiplex PCR was the method, and the copy in TCRdb shows in-frame clones only, minus some. This sample carries approximately 82,000 clones, about 87% of them seen once, and the ten largest clones take around 0.54%. Material: CD4+ or CD8+ T cells sorted from blood, obtained in a trial of the OX40 agonist ivuxolimab. The receptors stem from an adult with an advanced solid tumor such as melanoma, head and neck, liver or kidney cancer. Both conserved end residues are part of each CDR3. Fields, in order: CDR3 DNA, CDR3 protein, J gene, V gene, clone size, D gene. The D gene is left open where the match is weak. Not every row has a clone size; where given, it reads once, few, many or a size class.

cdr3_nt: TGCGCCAGCAGCTTGCTTCGGGAGGACACTGAAGCTTTCTTT; cdr3_aa: CASSLLREDTEAFF; j_call: TRBJ1-1; v_call: TRBV5-1; clone_size: -; d_call: -
cdr3_nt: TGTGCCAGCAGCCCCGGGACAGGGGAGCGAGAACTGTTTTTT; cdr3_aa: CASSPGTGERELFF; j_call: TRBJ1-4; v_call: TRBV7-6; clone_size: -; d_call: TRBD1
cdr3_nt: TGTGCCAGCAGCTTGGCCGGGACCTATTCACCCCTCCACTTT; cdr3_aa: CASSLAGTYSPLHF; j_call: TRBJ1-6; v_call: TRBV7-6; clone_size: -; d_call: -
cdr3_nt: TGTGCCAGCAGGCGACAGGGGTTGGACACTGAAGCTTTCTTT; cdr3_aa: CASRRQGLDTEAFF; j_call: TRBJ1-1; v_call: TRBV6-1; clone_size: once; d_call: TRBD1
cdr3_nt: TGTGCCAGCAGTGACCGTAGGTACGAGCAGTACTTC; cdr3_aa: CASSDRRYEQYF; j_call: TRBJ2-7; v_call: TRBV6-4; clone_size: -; d_call: -
cdr3_nt: TGTGCCAGCAGCCTATACTACCAGGGGTACAATGAGCAGTTCTTC; cdr3_aa: CASSLYYQGYNEQFF; j_call: TRBJ2-1; v_call: TRBV7-2; clone_size: -; d_call: -
cdr3_nt: TGTGCCTGGAGTGTATTTAGAGCGAAGCAGTTCTTC; cdr3_aa: CAWSVFRAKQFF; j_call: TRBJ2-1; v_call: TRBV30; clone_size: -; d_call: -
cdr3_nt: TGTGCCAGTAGTATGAGGGGGCTGGACACTGAAGCTTTCTTT; cdr3_aa: CASSMRGLDTEAFF; j_call: TRBJ1-1; v_call: TRBV19; clone_size: -; d_call: TRBD1
cdr3_nt: TGTGCCAGCAGCTTAGACAGGCTTGCTAACTATGGCTACACCTTC; cdr3_aa: CASSLDRLANYGYTF; j_call: TRBJ1-2; v_call: TRBV7-2; clone_size: -; d_call: -
cdr3_nt: TGCGCCAGCAGCCCGAACTCAGGGGAAGAGACCCAGTACTTC; cdr3_aa: CASSPNSGEETQYF; j_call: TRBJ2-5; v_call: TRBV5-1; clone_size: -; d_call: -
cdr3_nt: TGTGCCAGCAGTGAAAGGTGGAGGGCAGATCAAGAGACCCAGTACTTC; cdr3_aa: CASSERWRADQETQYF; j_call: TRBJ2-5; v_call: TRBV25-1; clone_size: -; d_call: -
cdr3_nt: TGTGCCAGCACCTCAGCAGGAGGTGGGGACTATGGCTACACCTTC; cdr3_aa: CASTSAGGGDYGYTF; j_call: TRBJ1-2; v_call: TRBV28; clone_size: -; d_call: -
cdr3_nt: TGTGCCAGCAGAGGGGACGGTACCTATGGCTACACCTTC; cdr3_aa: CASRGDGTYGYTF; j_call: TRBJ1-2; v_call: TRBV2; clone_size: -; d_call: -
cdr3_nt: TGCGCCAGCAGCTTGAGCGGGGCTTTTAATGAAAAACTGTTTTTT; cdr3_aa: CASSLSGAFNEKLFF; j_call: TRBJ1-4; v_call: TRBV5-1; clone_size: -; d_call: -
cdr3_nt: TGTGCCTGGAGTGTATCGTGGGGGAACACCGGGGAGCTGTTTTTT; cdr3_aa: CAWSVSWGNTGELFF; j_call: TRBJ2-2; v_call: TRBV30; clone_size: -; d_call: -
cdr3_nt: TGTGCCAGCAGTTTAGGGGGCTACGAGCAGTACTTC; cdr3_aa: CASSLGGYEQYF; j_call: TRBJ2-7; v_call: TRBV27; clone_size: -; d_call: -
cdr3_nt: TGTGCCAGCTCATTAAGGAAGGGAGCGAACACCGGGGAGCTGTTTTTT; cdr3_aa: CASSLRKGANTGELFF; j_call: TRBJ2-2; v_call: TRBV18; clone_size: -; d_call: -
cdr3_nt: TGTGCCAGCAGGGCCACAGGGGTAGGGGGCTACACCTTC; cdr3_aa: CASRATGVGGYTF; j_call: TRBJ1-2; v_call: TRBV6-5; clone_size: -; d_call: TRBD1
cdr3_nt: TGTGCCAGTAGTAGGGGGACAGGGAACGGGGAAGGGCCCCAGCATTTT; cdr3_aa: CASSRGTGNGEGPQHF; j_call: TRBJ1-5; v_call: TRBV19; clone_size: -; d_call: TRBD1
cdr3_nt: TGTGCCAGCAGCTCGCAGGGGGCCTTCACAGATACGCAGTATTTT; cdr3_aa: CASSSQGAFTDTQYF; j_call: TRBJ2-3; v_call: TRBV7-8; clone_size: -; d_call: TRBD1
cdr3_nt: TGTGCCTGGAGTGCCCTCGGACTAGCGGGGCACACAGATACGCAGTATTTT; cdr3_aa: CAWSALGLAGHTDTQYF; j_call: TRBJ2-3; v_call: TRBV30; clone_size: -; d_call: TRBD2
cdr3_nt: TGTGCCAGCTGTTCAGCCAGGGGCGGGGAGCAGTACTTC; cdr3_aa: CASCSARGGEQYF; j_call: TRBJ2-7; v_call: TRBV2; clone_size: -; d_call: -
cdr3_nt: TGTGCCAGCAGTTACGAATGGGGAGAAAAACTGTTTTTT; cdr3_aa: CASSYEWGEKLFF; j_call: TRBJ1-4; v_call: TRBV6-5; clone_size: -; d_call: -
cdr3_nt: TGTGCCAGCAGGCTGGGGACGAGACACTTC; cdr3_aa: CASRLGTRHF; j_call: TRBJ2-7; v_call: TRBV21-1; clone_size: -; d_call: -
cdr3_nt: TGTGCCAGCAGCCAACAGGGGAGCTATGGCTACACCTTC; cdr3_aa: CASSQQGSYGYTF; j_call: TRBJ1-2; v_call: TRBV14; clone_size: -; d_call: -
cdr3_nt: TGTGCCAGCAGCTTAACGAGCGGAGGCACTGAAGCTTTCTTT; cdr3_aa: CASSLTSGGTEAFF; j_call: TRBJ1-1; v_call: TRBV7-9; clone_size: -; d_call: -
cdr3_nt: TGTGCCAGCAGCCCGATCTGGACAGGCCAAAAAGCCGCGGAGACCCAGTACTTC; cdr3_aa: CASSPIWTGQKAAETQYF; j_call: TRBJ2-5; v_call: TRBV7-3; clone_size: -; d_call: TRBD1
cdr3_nt: TGTGCCAGCTCACCAAACAGACAAGAGACCCAGTACTTC; cdr3_aa: CASSPNRQETQYF; j_call: TRBJ2-5; v_call: TRBV18; clone_size: once; d_call: -
cdr3_nt: TGTGCCAGCAGCTGGGACAGGGGTAAAATGTCGCAGTATTTT; cdr3_aa: CASSWDRGKMSQYF; j_call: TRBJ2-3; v_call: TRBV7-2; clone_size: once; d_call: TRBD1
cdr3_nt: TGTGCCAGCAGCCCCCCGGGGGTACAGAATAATTCACCCCTCCACTTT; cdr3_aa: CASSPPGVQNNSPLHF; j_call: TRBJ1-6; v_call: TRBV7-2; clone_size: -; d_call: -
cdr3_nt: TGCGCCAGCAGCCAAGAGGGACTAGCGGAGATGGGGCAGTTCTTC; cdr3_aa: CASSQEGLAEMGQFF; j_call: TRBJ2-1; v_call: TRBV4-1; clone_size: -; d_call: TRBD2
cdr3_nt: TGTGCCAGCTCCAGGTCGACAGGTCCCGATCAGCCCCAGCATTTT; cdr3_aa: CASSRSTGPDQPQHF; j_call: TRBJ1-5; v_call: TRBV18; clone_size: -; d_call: -
cdr3_nt: TGTGCCATCAGCATCGACGGGAAGACCTACGAGCAGTACTTC; cdr3_aa: CAISIDGKTYEQYF; j_call: TRBJ2-7; v_call: TRBV10-3; clone_size: once; d_call: -
cdr3_nt: TGTGCCACCTGCCCGACAGATAACTATGGCTACACCTTC; cdr3_aa: CATCPTDNYGYTF; j_call: TRBJ1-2; v_call: TRBV19; clone_size: -; d_call: -
cdr3_nt: TGTGCCAGCAGGGTGACAGGGGAAGAGACCCAGTACTTC; cdr3_aa: CASRVTGEETQYF; j_call: TRBJ2-5; v_call: TRBV6-1; clone_size: -; d_call: TRBD1
cdr3_nt: TGTGCCTGGAGTGCTCTACAGGGTGAGACCCAGTACTTC; cdr3_aa: CAWSALQGETQYF; j_call: TRBJ2-5; v_call: TRBV30; clone_size: -; d_call: -
cdr3_nt: TGCAGTGCTACCTTAGGAGGGACAGAATACTTT; cdr3_aa: CSATLGGTEYF; j_call: TRBJ1-6; v_call: TRBV20-1; clone_size: -; d_call: TRBD1
cdr3_nt: TGTGCCAGCAAGTTCGGGCAAGAGACCCAGTACTTC; cdr3_aa: CASKFGQETQYF; j_call: TRBJ2-5; v_call: TRBV6-6; clone_size: -; d_call: -
cdr3_nt: TGTGCCAGCAGCCAGGGACAGACGGCCAGGGAGACCCAGTACTTC; cdr3_aa: CASSQGQTARETQYF; j_call: TRBJ2-5; v_call: TRBV7-7; clone_size: -; d_call: TRBD1
cdr3_nt: TGTGCCAGCAGTTACATTATGGGGTTAGGCGAGCAGTACTTC; cdr3_aa: CASSYIMGLGEQYF; j_call: TRBJ2-7; v_call: TRBV6-5; clone_size: -; d_call: -